This section outlines one T cell receptor (beta chain) sequence together with its context. Reverse transcribed after extraction, RNA yielded cDNA as the sequencing template. Some clones are missing from TCRdb's copy, which holds only in-frame ones; the method was immunoSEQ multiplex PCR. This table has roughly 23,000 clones, 52% appearing once. This sample stems from a study of CD8+ T cells in alopecia areata. This CDR3 comprises 16 residues. In germline, CDR1 is MNHEY, CDR2 SMNVEV (reference sequence). V lost 0 bases, J lost 5 bases, and 16 bases lay in between. Peripheral blood and lesional scalp punch biopsies were taken from alopecia areata patients. PBMCs were stained for CD3, CD4 and CD8, and CD4+ and CD8+ T cells were sorted.

The source material was NKG2D-high CD8+ T cells sorted from blood. The chain carries TRBV27 and TRBJ2-5; D ambiguous. This sequence originates from a human donor with alopecia areata. The DNA for the CDR3 is TGTGCCAGCAGTTTATCGATAGGGTCCAGCAGGGAGACCCAGTACTTC. This codes for CASSLSIGSSRETQYF.